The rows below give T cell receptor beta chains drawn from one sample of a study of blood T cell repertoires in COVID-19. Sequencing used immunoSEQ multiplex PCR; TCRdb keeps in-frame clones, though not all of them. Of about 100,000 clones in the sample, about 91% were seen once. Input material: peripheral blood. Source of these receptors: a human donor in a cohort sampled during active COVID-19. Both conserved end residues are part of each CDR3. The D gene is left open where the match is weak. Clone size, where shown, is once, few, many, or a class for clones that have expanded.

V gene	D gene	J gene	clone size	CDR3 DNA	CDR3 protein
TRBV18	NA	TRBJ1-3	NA	TGTGCCAGCTTTTCGGACCGGGGGAACACCATATATTTT	CASFSDRGNTIYF
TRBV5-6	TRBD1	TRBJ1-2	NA	TGTGCCAGCAGCGCCAGCCGACAGGGGGAGACGCGCCATGGCTACACCTTC	CASSASRQGETRHGYTF
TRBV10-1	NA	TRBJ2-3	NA	TGCGCCAGCAGTGAGACTTCACAGGGGAGGGATACGCAGTATTTT	CASSETSQGRDTQYF
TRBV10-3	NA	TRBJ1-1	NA	TGTGCCAGTCGCCGGGGTGTTGAAACTGAAGCTTTCTTT	CASRRGVETEAFF
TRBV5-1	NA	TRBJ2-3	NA	TGCGCCAGCAGCTTAATCCTTACAGATACGCAGTATTTT	CASSLILTDTQYF
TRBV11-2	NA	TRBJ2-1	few	TGTGCCAGCAGCTTAGAAGGCCTAGTGTCCCATGAGCAGTTCTTC	CASSLEGLVSHEQFF
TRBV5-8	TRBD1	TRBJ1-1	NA	TGTGCCAGCAGGCCGGGGCAGGGGGATACTGAAGCTTTCTTT	CASRPGQGDTEAFF
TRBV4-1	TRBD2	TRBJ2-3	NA	TGCGCCAGTGCTCCCCTTATTGGCGGGAGTCGTATTACAGATACGCAGTATTTT	CASAPLIGGSRITDTQYF
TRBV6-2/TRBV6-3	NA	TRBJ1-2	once	TGTGCCAGCAGTAAACCCGCTACAGGATTTCGAAGCTACACCTTC	CASSKPATGFRSYTF
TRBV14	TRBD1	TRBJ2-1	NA	TGTGCCAGCAGCCACGGACAGGGTTACAATGAGCAGTTCTTC	CASSHGQGYNEQFF
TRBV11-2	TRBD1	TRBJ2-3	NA	TGTGCCAGCAGCTTAGTGGGCGGGGACAGGGAGACAGATACGCAGTATTTT	CASSLVGGDRETDTQYF
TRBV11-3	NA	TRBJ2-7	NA	TGTGCCAGCAGCTTAGGTAGCGTGGCGGAGCAGTACTTC	CASSLGSVAEQYF
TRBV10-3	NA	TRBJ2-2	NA	TGTGCCATCAGTGAGACCGGACAGTACGCCACCGGGGAGCTGTTTTTT	CAISETGQYATGELFF
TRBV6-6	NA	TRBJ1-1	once	TGTGCCAGCAGTCCCCTCTCCGGGAACACTGAAGCTTTCTTT	CASSPLSGNTEAFF
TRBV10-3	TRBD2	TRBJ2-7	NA	TGTGCCATCAGACTGCGGGAGGGAAGCTCCTACGAGCAGTACTTC	CAIRLREGSSYEQYF
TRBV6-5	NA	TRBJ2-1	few	TGTGCCAGCAGCCCAGGGGCCCGTGAGCAGTTCTTC	CASSPGAREQFF
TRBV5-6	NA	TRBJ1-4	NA	TGTGCCAGCAGCTTGGATCCAGCTAATGAAAAACTGTTTTTT	CASSLDPANEKLFF
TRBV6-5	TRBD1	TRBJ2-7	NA	TGTGCCAGCAGCCTAGGACAGGGTTTCTACGAGCAGTACTTC	CASSLGQGFYEQYF
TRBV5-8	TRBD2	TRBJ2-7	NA	TGTGCCAGCAGCTGGGGGGAGGGTTCGGCCTACGAGCAGTACTTC	CASSWGEGSAYEQYF
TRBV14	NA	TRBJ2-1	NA	TGTGCCAGCAGCGCGGTCGCGGGGAGCTCCTACAATGAGCAGTTCTTC	CASSAVAGSSYNEQFF
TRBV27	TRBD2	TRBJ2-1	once	TGTGCCAGCAGTTTCCTGGGACTAGCGGGACAAAATGAGCAGTTCTTC	CASSFLGLAGQNEQFF
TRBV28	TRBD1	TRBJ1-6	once	TGTGCCAGCAATCCAGCGGGGACAGGGGGGAATTCACCCCTCCACTTT	CASNPAGTGGNSPLHF
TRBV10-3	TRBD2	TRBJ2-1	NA	TGTGCCATCAGTGCGGTACAGCGGGAGAGCGGTGAGCAGTTCTTC	CAISAVQRESGEQFF
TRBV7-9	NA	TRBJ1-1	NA	TGTGCCAGCAGCCCTCGGGGAGCCCGCGGGAACACTGAAGCTTTCTTT	CASSPRGARGNTEAFF
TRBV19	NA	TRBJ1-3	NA	TGTGCCAGTACTGACAGGTTCTCTGGAAACACCATATATTTT	CASTDRFSGNTIYF
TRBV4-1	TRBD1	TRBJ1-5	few	TGCGCCAGCAGCCAAGGACAGGGGGCCGGTCAGCCCCAGCATTTT	CASSQGQGAGQPQHF
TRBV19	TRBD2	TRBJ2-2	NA	TGTGCCACTCAGCGGGAGAACACCGGGGAGCTGTTTTTT	CATQRENTGELFF
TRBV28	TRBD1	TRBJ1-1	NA	TGTGCCAGCAGTTCTCCGGGGCTAAGTGGGACAGGGGGCTTATATACTGAAGCTTTCTTT	CASSSPGLSGTGGLYTEAFF